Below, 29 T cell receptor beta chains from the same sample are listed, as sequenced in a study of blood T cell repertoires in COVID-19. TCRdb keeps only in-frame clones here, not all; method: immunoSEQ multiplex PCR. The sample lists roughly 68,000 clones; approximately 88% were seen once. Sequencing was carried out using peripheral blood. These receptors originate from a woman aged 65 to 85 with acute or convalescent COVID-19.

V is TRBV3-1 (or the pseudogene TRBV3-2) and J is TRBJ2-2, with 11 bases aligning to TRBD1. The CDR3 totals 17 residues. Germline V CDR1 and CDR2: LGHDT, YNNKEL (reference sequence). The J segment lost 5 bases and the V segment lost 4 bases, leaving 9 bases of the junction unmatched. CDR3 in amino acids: CASSPGQGAVWTGELFF. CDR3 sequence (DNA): TGTGCCAGCAGCCCAGGACAGGGGGCAGTCTGGACCGGGGAGCTGTTTTTT.

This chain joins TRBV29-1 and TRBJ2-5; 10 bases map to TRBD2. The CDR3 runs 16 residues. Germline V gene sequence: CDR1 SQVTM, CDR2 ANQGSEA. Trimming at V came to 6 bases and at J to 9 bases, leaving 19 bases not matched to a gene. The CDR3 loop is CSVSAPSGSLTLAQYF. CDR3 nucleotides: TGCAGCGTCTCTGCCCCTAGCGGGAGCCTAACGTTGGCCCAGTACTTC.

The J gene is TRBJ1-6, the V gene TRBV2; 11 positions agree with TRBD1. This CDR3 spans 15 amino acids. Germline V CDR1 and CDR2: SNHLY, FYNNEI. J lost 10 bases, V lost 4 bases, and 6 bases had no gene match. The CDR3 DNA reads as TGTGCCAGCAGTGTCCTGGGACAGGGGGAATCACCCCTCCACTTT. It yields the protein CASSVLGQGESPLHF. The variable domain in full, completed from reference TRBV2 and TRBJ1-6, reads EPEVTQTPSHQVTQMGQEVILRCVPISNHLYFYWYRQILGQKVEFLVSFYNNEISEKSEIFDDQFSVERPDGSNFTLKIRSTKLEDSAMYFCASSVLGQGESPLHFGNGTRLTVT.

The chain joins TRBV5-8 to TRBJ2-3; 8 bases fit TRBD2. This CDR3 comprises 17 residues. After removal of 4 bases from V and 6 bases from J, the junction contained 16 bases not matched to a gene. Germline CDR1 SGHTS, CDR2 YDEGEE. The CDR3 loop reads CASSRRVVAGSSDTQYF. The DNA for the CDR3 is TGTGCCAGCAGCCGCCGCGTGGTAGCGGGGTCCTCGGATACGCAGTATTTT.

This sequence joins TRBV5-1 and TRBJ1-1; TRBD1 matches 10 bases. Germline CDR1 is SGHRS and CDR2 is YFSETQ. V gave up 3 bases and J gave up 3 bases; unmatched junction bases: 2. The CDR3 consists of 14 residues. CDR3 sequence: CASSWTGGDTEAFF. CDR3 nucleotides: TGCGCCAGCAGCTGGACAGGGGGAGACACTGAAGCTTTCTTT.

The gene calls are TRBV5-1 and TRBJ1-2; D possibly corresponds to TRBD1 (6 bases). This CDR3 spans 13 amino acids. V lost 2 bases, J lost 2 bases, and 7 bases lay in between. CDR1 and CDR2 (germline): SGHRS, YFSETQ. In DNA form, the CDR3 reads TGCGCCAGCAGCTTTGGGGGCAACTATGGCTACACCTTC. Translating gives CASSFGGNYGYTF.

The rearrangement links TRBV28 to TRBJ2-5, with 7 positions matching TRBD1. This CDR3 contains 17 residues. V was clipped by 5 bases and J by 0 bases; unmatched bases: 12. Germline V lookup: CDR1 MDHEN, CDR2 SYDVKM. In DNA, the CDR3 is TGTGCCAGCAGTAGATCCTCGGACAGGCCGTACCAAGAGACCCAGTACTTC. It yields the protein CASSRSSDRPYQETQYF.

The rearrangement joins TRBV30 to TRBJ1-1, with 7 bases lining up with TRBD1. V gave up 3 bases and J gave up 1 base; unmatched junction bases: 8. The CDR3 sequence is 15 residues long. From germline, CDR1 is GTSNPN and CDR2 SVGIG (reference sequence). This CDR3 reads CAWRGQKLGNTEAFF. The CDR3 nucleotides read TGTGCCTGGAGGGGACAGAAGTTAGGGAACACTGAAGCTTTCTTT.

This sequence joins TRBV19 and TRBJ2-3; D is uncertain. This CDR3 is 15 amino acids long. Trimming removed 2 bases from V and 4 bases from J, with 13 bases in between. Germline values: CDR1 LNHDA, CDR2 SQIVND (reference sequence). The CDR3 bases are TGTGCCAGTAGTATAAGCGACGGAAACTCAGATACGCAGTATTTT. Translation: CASSISDGNSDTQYF.

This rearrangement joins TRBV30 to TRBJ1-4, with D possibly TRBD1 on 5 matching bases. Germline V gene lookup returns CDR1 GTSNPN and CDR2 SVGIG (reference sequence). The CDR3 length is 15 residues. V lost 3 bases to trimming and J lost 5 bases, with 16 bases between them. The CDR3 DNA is TGTGCCTGGAGCCGTGACAGATCGAGGAATGAAAAACTGTTTTTT. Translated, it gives CAWSRDRSRNEKLFF.

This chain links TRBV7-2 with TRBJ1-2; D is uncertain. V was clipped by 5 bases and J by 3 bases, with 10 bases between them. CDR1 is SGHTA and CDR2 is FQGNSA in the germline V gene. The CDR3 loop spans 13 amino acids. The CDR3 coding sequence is TGTGCCAGCAGCCTTACCGGTTACTATGGCTACACCTTC. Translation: CASSLTGYYGYTF. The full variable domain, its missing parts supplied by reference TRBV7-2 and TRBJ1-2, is GAGVSQSPSNKVTEKGKDVELRCDPISGHTALYWYRQSLGQGLEFLIYFQGNSAPDKSGLPSDRFSAERTGGSVSTLTIQRTQQEDSAVYLCASSLTGYYGYTFGSGTRLTVV.

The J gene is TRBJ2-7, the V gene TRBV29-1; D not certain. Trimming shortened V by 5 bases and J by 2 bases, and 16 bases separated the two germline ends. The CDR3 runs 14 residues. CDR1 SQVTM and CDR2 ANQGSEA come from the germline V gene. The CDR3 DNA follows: TGCAGCGTTCGAATCCGGCAGGTACCCTACGAGCAGTACTTC. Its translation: CSVRIRQVPYEQYF.

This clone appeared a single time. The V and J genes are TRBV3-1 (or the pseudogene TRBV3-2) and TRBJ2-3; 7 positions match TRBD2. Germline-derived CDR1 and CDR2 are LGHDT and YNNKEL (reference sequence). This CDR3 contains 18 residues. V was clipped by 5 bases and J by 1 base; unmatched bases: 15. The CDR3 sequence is CASSVDLGGSGGTDTQYF. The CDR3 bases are TGTGCCAGCAGCGTTGATCTTGGCGGGAGTGGGGGCACAGATACGCAGTATTTT.

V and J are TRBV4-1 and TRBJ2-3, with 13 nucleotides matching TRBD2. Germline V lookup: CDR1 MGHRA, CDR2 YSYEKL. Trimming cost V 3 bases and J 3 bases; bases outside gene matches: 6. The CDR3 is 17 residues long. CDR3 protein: CASSHGLAGEATDTQYF. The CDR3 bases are TGCGCCAGCAGCCATGGACTAGCGGGAGAGGCTACAGATACGCAGTATTTT.

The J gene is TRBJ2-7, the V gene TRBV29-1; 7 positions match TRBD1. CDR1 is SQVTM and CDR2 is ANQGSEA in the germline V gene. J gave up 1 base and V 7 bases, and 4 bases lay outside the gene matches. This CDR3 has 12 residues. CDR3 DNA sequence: TGCAGCGGGGGACAGAGATCCTACGAGCAGTACTTC. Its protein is CSGGQRSYEQYF.

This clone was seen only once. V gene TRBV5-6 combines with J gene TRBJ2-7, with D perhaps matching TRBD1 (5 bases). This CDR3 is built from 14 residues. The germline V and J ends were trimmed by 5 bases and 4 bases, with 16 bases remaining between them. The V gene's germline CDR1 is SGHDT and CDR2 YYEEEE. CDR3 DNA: TGTGCCAGCAGGGAAGGACACGCAGAATACGAGCAGTACTTC. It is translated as CASREGHAEYEQYF.

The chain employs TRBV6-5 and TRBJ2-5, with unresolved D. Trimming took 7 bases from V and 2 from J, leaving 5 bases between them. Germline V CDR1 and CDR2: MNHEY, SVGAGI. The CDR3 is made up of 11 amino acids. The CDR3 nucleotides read TGTGCCAGCACCCAGCAAGAGACCCAGTACTTC. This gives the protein CASTQQETQYF.

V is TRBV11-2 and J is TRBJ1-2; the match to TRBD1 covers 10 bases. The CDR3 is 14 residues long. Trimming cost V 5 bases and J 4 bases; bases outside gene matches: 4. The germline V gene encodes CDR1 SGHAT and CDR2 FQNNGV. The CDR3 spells CASSTTGGGYGYTF. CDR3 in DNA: TGTGCCAGCAGCACGACAGGGGGCGGCTATGGCTACACCTTC.

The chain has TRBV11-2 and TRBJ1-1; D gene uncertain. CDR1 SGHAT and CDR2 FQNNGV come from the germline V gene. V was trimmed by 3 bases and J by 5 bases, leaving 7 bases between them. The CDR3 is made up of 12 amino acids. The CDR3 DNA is TGTGCCAGCAGCTTCTCCCGGACTGAAGCTTTCTTT. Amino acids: CASSFSRTEAFF.

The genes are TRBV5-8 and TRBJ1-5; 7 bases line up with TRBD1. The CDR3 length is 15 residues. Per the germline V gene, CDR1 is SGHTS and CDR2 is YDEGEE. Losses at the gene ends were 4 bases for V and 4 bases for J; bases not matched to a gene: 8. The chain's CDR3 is CASSIDRVRNQPQHF. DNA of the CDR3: TGTGCCAGCAGCATCGACAGGGTTCGGAATCAGCCCCAGCATTTT.

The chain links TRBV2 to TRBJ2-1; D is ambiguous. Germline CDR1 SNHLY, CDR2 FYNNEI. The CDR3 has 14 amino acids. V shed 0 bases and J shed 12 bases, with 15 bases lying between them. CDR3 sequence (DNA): TGTGCCAGCAGTGAAGCGCTTCCATACGAGGCGCAGTTCTTC. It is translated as CASSEALPYEAQFF.

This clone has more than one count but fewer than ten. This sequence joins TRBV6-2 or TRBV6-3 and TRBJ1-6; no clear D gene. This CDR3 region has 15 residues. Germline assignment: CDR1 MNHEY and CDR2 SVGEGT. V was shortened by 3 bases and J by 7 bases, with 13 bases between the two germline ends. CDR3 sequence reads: CASSYYKAENSPLHF. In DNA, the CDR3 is TGTGCCAGCAGTTATTACAAAGCGGAGAATTCACCCCTCCACTTT.

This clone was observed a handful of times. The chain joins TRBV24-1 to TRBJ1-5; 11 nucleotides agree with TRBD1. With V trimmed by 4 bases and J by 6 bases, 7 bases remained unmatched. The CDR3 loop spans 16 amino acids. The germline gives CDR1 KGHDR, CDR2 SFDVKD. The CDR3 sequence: CATSDPGQGASQPQHF. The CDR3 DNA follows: TGTGCCACCAGTGACCCCGGACAGGGGGCGAGTCAGCCCCAGCATTTT.

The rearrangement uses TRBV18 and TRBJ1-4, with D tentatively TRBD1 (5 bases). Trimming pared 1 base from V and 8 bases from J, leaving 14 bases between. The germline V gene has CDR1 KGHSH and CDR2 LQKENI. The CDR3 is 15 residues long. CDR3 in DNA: TGTGCCAGCTCACCACAAGGACCTGGGGGGGAAAAACTGTTTTTT. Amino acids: CASSPQGPGGEKLFF.

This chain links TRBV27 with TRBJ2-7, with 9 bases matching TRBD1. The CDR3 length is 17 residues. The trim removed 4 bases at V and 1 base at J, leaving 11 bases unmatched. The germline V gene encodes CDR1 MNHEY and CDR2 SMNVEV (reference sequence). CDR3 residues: CASSSLSRDRVSYEQYF. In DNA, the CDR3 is TGTGCCAGCAGTTCCCTATCCCGGGACAGGGTATCCTACGAGCAGTACTTC.

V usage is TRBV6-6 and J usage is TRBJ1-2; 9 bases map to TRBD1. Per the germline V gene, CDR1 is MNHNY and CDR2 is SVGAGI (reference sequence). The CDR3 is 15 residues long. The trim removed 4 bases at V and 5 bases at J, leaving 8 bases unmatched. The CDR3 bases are TGTGCCAGCAGTTCGGGACAGGGAAACGGGTATGGCTACACCTTC. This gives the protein CASSSGQGNGYGYTF.

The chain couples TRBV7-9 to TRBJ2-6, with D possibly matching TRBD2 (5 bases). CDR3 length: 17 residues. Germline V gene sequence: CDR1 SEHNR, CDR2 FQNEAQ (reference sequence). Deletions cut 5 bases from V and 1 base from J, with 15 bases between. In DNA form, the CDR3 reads TGTGCCAGCAGCCCCCAGAGGGCCGGGTCTGGGGCCAACGTCCTGACTTTC. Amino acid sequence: CASSPQRAGSGANVLTF.

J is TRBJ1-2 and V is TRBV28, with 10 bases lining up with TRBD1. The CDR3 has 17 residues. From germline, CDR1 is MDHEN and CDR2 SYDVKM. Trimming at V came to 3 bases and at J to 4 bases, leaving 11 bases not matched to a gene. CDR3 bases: TGTGCCAGCAGTTTTGCGACAGGGGGCGCGTCAGGCTATGGCTACACCTTC. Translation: CASSFATGGASGYGYTF.

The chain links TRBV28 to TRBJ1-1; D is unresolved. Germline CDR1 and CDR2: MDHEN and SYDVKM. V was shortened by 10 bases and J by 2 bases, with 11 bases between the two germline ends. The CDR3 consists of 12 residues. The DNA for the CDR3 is TGTGCCATCCAGACGGGAAACACTGAAGCTTTCTTT. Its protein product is CAIQTGNTEAFF.